The sequence of this T cell receptor (beta chain) was determined in a study of blood T cell repertoires in COVID-19 (dated by TCRdb to about 2020). Describing the broader study: Collaborator samples came from the United States, Italy and Spain and covered acute and convalescent phases of COVID-19. The prospective study material was composed of cDNA or gDNA derived from T cells, B-cell-depleted T cells, or PBMCs. The dataset comprised deeply sampled blood TCRbeta repertoires from subjects exposed to, actively infected with, or recovered from COVID-19. The repertoires were released in a freely available public database meant as a resource for research on the immune response to SARS-CoV-2. Samples came from the ongoing ImmuneRACE study (first 160 participants) plus 1,254 subjects from 6 global collaborators. Sample metadata almost always included a de-identified subject ID, COVID-19 status, age in years and sex. HLA class I and class II types, where available, came from metadata supplied by the sample provider rather than from assay-based typing.

Remarks on this clone: No antigen is known for it. No qualities accompany the bases; no much larger clone lies one base away.

The immunoSEQ Assay, a bias-controlled multiplex PCR, was used to amplify TCRbeta CDR3 regions from genomic DNA. In the authors' own workflow: Within the assay, amplification of reference gene primers was used to estimate how many nucleated cells each sample contained. Sequence reads were collapsed and filtered to measure the absolute abundance of every unique TCRbeta CDR3 rearrangement. Productive Simpson clonality was computed per sample as the square root of Simpson's diversity index over productive rearrangements. Sourced from immuneACCESS, this table was stored by TCRdb with only in-frame sequences that have V and J called. A share of the clones is absent; for the studies checked, an unresolved V gene accounts for under half, and the remainder has no known explanation. V, J and clone size are taken as reported in that table, and D and trimming were inferred from the DNA itself. The sample data list about 110,000 clones, and around 80% of these were observed just once. Jointly, the top ten make up about 4.5% of the sample.

V is reduced by 4 bases and J by 5 bases, leaving a spacing of 13 bases between them. From the cysteine through the phenylalanine, the CDR3 covers 13 amino acids. This entry keeps only the CDR3 DNA: 39 bases, framed from base 1. The CDR1 and CDR2 encoded by the germline V gene (reference sequence) are GTSNPN and SVGIG. Study-wide conclusions, independent of this receptor: The amount of clinical and demographic metadata varied by source and participant and was provided uncurated.

Collaborating institutions collected whole blood in K2EDTA tubes following their own protocols. For TCRbeta analysis, collaborators shipped samples in one of three forms: frozen whole blood, isolated PBMCs, or DNA extracted from either of those sample types. The clonotype originates from a human donor in a cohort sampled during active or convalescent COVID-19. This receptor chain uses TRBV30 and TRBJ2-3, and perhaps TRBD2 as D gene, on 5 matching bases. Sample: peripheral blood. The CDR3 reads CAWNRGSGDTQYF. The bases are TGTGCCTGGAATCGGGGTTCGGGAGATACGCAGTATTTT.